The clone carrying this T cell receptor (beta chain) was counted many times. No antigen is known for it. This sample is drawn from a study of neurological immune-mediated disorders. Study-level information: For the 35 or so multiple sclerosis patients, the disease was relapsing-remitting in 31 and secondary progressive in 3. Study-level points and caveats: None of the CDR3 amino acid sequences found in expanded clones was shared across subjects. This suggests that the TCR-beta repertoires were private in all groups.

The germline CDR1 and CDR2 sequences are SGHRS and YFSETQ. The CDR3 loop spans 13 amino acids. The V and J ends lost 8 bases and 7 bases respectively, with 18 bases between them. It was by 5'RACE with 10-nucleotide random UMIs that the cDNA was made. Every sequencing run generated in excess of 180 million TCR-beta sequences. These sequences covered 15-18 subjects. TCRdb re-called the 5' RACE reads through MiXCR, storing one row per CDR3 protein. The sample consists of about 120,000 distinct CDR3 sequences, 3.2% of them appearing once. The material sequenced was PBMCs. The source is a woman under 40 with multiple sclerosis. The chain employs TRBV5-1 and TRBJ1-1; TRBD1 might be the D (5 bases). Here the CDR3 reads CASCREVGGEAFF. The CDR3 DNA reads TGCGCCAGTTGCAGGGAGGTTGGTGGTGAAGCTTTCTTT.